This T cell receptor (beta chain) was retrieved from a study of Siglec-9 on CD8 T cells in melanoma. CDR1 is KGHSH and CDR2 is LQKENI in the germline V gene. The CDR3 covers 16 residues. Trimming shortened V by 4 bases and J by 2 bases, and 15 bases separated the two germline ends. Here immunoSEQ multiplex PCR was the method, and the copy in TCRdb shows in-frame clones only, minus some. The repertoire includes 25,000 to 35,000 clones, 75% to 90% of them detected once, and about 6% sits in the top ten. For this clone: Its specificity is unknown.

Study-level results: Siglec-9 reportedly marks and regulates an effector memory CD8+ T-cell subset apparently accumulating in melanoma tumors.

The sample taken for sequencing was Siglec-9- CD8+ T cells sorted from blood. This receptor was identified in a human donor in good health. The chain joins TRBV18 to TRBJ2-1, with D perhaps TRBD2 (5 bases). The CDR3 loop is CASSHRRQPPYNEQFF. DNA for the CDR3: TGTGCCAGCTCACATAGGAGGCAGCCACCCTACAATGAGCAGTTCTTC.